This T cell receptor beta chain stems from a study of blood T cells in healthy people across ages. Study outcomes and limitations: Donor CMV status was unknown, possibly confounding expanded clonotype changes.

In its sample, this clonotype was seen a few times. The antigen is not known. A second PCR, run for about 6 to 12 cycles, used a sample-barcoded 5' primer plus a J-beta primer mix. TCRdb processed the 5' RACE reads anew with MiXCR; each CDR3 protein has one entry. The table includes 700,000 to 950,000 distinct CDR3 sequences, approximately 39% detected once. V was cut by 0 bases and J by 3 bases, with 13 bases left in between. The germline CDR1 and CDR2 sequences are SGDLS and YYNGEE. The CDR3 is 15 residues long. The material sequenced was blood. The origin of this receptor is an older woman in good health. The chain uses TRBV9 and TRBJ2-7; weak D call: TRBD2 (6 bases). The CDR3 DNA sequence: TGTGCCAGCAGCGTAGAGGCGGGGCAGGGCTACGAGCAGTACTTC. This sequence encodes CASSVEAGQGYEQYF.